These 27 T cell receptor beta chains were all obtained from the same sample, sequenced in a study of memory CD4+ T cells and cytomegalovirus serostatus. Single viable CD3+CD4+CD8-CD45RO+ cells were sorted as the memory CD4+ T cells. TCRdb keeps only in-frame clones here, not all; method: immunoSEQ multiplex PCR. This table holds 80,000 or so clones, under 80% found once. The sample comprised memory CD4+ T cells from blood. The receptors stem from an adult in good health and CMV-seropositive.

This chain uses TRBV27 with TRBJ1-4; D gene ambiguous. Germline V lookup: CDR1 MNHEY, CDR2 SMNVEV (reference sequence). This CDR3 has 11 residues. V was pared by 6 bases and J by 5 bases, with 4 bases between. CDR3 in amino acids: CASRNNEKLFF. DNA for the CDR3: TGTGCCAGCAGGAACAATGAAAAACTGTTTTTT.

This chain joins TRBV5-4 and TRBJ1-2, with D unclear. Germline V lookup: CDR1 SGHNT, CDR2 YYREEE (reference sequence). The CDR3 spans 14 residues. Between the trimmed V and J ends, which lost 3 bases and 7 bases, there was a span of 16 bases. CDR3 nucleotides: TGTGCCAGCAGCTCCGAAAGGCGGATGGCTGGCTACACCTTC. Its protein product is CASSSERRMAGYTF.

The V and J genes are TRBV19 and TRBJ2-6; 13 positions match TRBD2. Germline V gives CDR1 LNHDA, CDR2 SQIVND (reference sequence). V shed 6 bases, J shed 12 bases, and the junction held 8 bases outside the gene matches. The CDR3 has 15 amino acids. The CDR3 loop is CASSPDGLAGAVLTF. CDR3 coding DNA: TGTGCCAGTAGCCCCGACGGACTAGCGGGAGCCGTCCTGACTTTC.

This clone was observed a few times. CDR3 region: CASSEMLGLERGGEQFF. DNA of the CDR3: TGTGCCAGCAGTGAAATGTTGGGGCTGGAAAGGGGGGGGGAGCAGTTCTTC. This sequence joins TRBV6-1 and TRBJ2-1; possibly TRBD2 for D (7 bases). The V and J ends lost 2 bases and 10 bases respectively, with 24 bases between them. Germline V gene data show CDR1 as MNHNS and CDR2 as SASEGT. This CDR3 region has 17 residues.

In its sample, this clone ranks as medium-sized. The chain combines TRBV6-6 with TRBJ1-6, with TRBD1 identical over 8 bases. With V trimmed by 7 bases and J by 6 bases, 8 bases remained unmatched. The CDR3 is 15 residues long. Germline CDR1 MNHNY, CDR2 SVGAGI (reference sequence). This CDR3 is CASTSTGQGNSPLHF. CDR3 nucleotides: TGTGCCAGCACCTCCACCGGACAGGGTAATTCACCCCTCCACTTT.

The chain links TRBV7-6 to TRBJ1-4; 7 bases map to TRBD1. Germline V gene sequence: CDR1 SGHVS, CDR2 FNYEAQ. V lost 2 bases and J lost 4; bases outside the gene matches: 4. The CDR3 has 15 residues. The DNA of the CDR3 is TGTGCCAGCAGCTTACAGGGGGTCGGTAATGAAAAACTGTTTTTT. Translating it yields CASSLQGVGNEKLFF.

The CDR3 DNA reads as TGCGCCAGCGCTGTCAGGGTTGAGGACATTCAGTACTTC. It codes for CASAVRVEDIQYF. V gene TRBV4-3 combines with J gene TRBJ2-4, with D possibly being TRBD1 (5 bases). This CDR3 contains 13 residues. Trimming cost V 8 bases and J 8 bases, with 16 bases left between them. Germline V gene sequence: CDR1 LGHNA, CDR2 YSLEER.

The count of this clone is one. V and J are TRBV2 and TRBJ2-1; 7 bases are shared with TRBD2. This CDR3 is built from 14 residues. The germline V gene encodes CDR1 SNHLY and CDR2 FYNNEI. The V and J ends lost 7 bases and 0 bases, in that order; junction bases with no gene match: 3. DNA for the CDR3: TGTGCCAGCACTGGGGGGGTCTCCTACAATGAGCAGTTCTTC. Encoded protein: CASTGGVSYNEQFF.

This clone was counted only a few times. The rearrangement links TRBV10-3 to TRBJ2-5, with 8 nucleotides matching TRBD2. Germline V CDR1 and CDR2: ENHRY, SYGVKD. CDR3 size: 17 residues. V lost 0 bases and J lost 3; bases outside the gene matches: 9. The CDR3 protein is CAISESRGTSFEETQYF. In DNA form, the CDR3 reads TGTGCCATCAGTGAGTCCCGGGGGACTAGTTTTGAAGAGACCCAGTACTTC.

The V gene is TRBV5-1, the J gene TRBJ2-1; D is possibly TRBD1 (6 bases). Germline loops: CDR1 SGHRS, CDR2 YFSETQ. The V end lost 3 bases, the J end lost 10 bases, and 20 bases lay between the germline ends. This CDR3 contains 15 residues. CDR3 nucleotides: TGCGCCAGCAGCTCCGGGGACACGAAGTTTTGGGAGCAGTTCTTC. Encoded protein: CASSSGDTKFWEQFF.

The gene calls are TRBV4-1 and TRBJ2-3, with D possibly matching TRBD1 (6 bases). V lost 1 base to trimming and J lost 4 bases, with 12 bases between them. Germline values: CDR1 MGHRA, CDR2 YSYEKL. There are 15 residues in the CDR3. This CDR3 reads CASSQAVPGADTQYF. CDR3 coding DNA: TGCGCCAGCAGCCAAGCGGTCCCAGGGGCAGATACGCAGTATTTT.

The gene calls are TRBV11-2 and TRBJ2-7; no firm D call. The CDR3 is 13 amino acids. The germline V gene has CDR1 SGHAT and CDR2 FQNNGV. Trimming left V 5 bases short and J 1 base short, with 9 bases between. CDR3 coding DNA: TGTGCCAGCAGCAGGCTCGGTTCCTACGAGCAGTACGTC. Residues: CASSRLGSYEQYV.

This clone appeared a single time. The gene calls are TRBV7-2 and TRBJ2-5, with D unresolved. The CDR3 length is 11 residues. Germline V CDR1 and CDR2: SGHTA, FQGNSA. V dropped 3 bases and J dropped 5 bases, with 4 bases sitting between them. CDR3 sequence: CASSFAETQYF. The CDR3, as DNA: TGTGCCAGCAGCTTCGCTGAGACCCAGTACTTC.

V usage is TRBV10-3 and J usage is TRBJ2-5; no firm D call. The V and J ends lost 0 bases and 5 bases respectively, with 13 bases between them. CDR3 length equals 15 residues. In germline, CDR1 is ENHRY, CDR2 SYGVKD. For the CDR3, the DNA is TGTGCCATCAGTGAGTCGACTGCTAATTTCGAGACCCAGTACTTC. Translated: CAISESTANFETQYF.

The gene calls are TRBV18 and TRBJ2-7, with D hard to call. CDR3 length: 16 amino acids. Looked up from germline, CDR1 is KGHSH and CDR2 is LQKENI. V dropped 1 base and J dropped 4 bases, with 17 bases sitting between them. CDR3 loop: CASSPRKGSRLYEQYV. The DNA of the CDR3 is TGTGCCAGCTCACCACGTAAGGGTTCTAGGTTATACGAGCAGTACGTC.

The chain joins TRBV5-4 to TRBJ2-5, with D perhaps TRBD1 (6 bases). This CDR3 has 14 amino acids. The V end lost 2 bases, the J end lost 5 bases, and 13 bases lay between the germline ends. The germline V gene has CDR1 SGHNT and CDR2 YYREEE (reference sequence). As DNA, the CDR3 is TGTGCCAGCAGCTTCCCGGGGACACAGGAGACCCAGTACTTC. The encoded protein is CASSFPGTQETQYF.

The CDR3 region is CASSAGSWGSGNTIYF. For the CDR3, the DNA is TGTGCCAGCAGCGCTGGGAGTTGGGGCTCTGGAAACACCATATATTTT. The genes are TRBV11-2 and TRBJ1-3; no clear D. This CDR3 is built from 16 residues. Germline CDR1 reads SGHAT; CDR2 reads FQNNGV. Trimming cost V 5 bases and J 0 bases, with 14 bases left between them. Complete variable domain (other parts from reference TRBV11-2 and TRBJ1-3): EAGVAQSPRYKIIEKRQSVAFWCNPISGHATLYWYQQILGQGPKLLIQFQNNGVVDDSQLPKDRFSAERLKGVDSTLKIQPAKLEDSAVYLCASSAGSWGSGNTIYFGEGSWLTVV.

The chain links TRBV11-2 to TRBJ1-2; D is undetermined. The V gene lost 10 bases and the J gene lost 5 bases, with 17 bases spanning the gap. This CDR3 comprises 13 residues. From germline, CDR1 is SGHAT and CDR2 FQNNGV. The CDR3 loop reads CATSGRRRYGYTF. CDR3 in DNA: TGTGCCACCTCCGGGCGCCGGAGGTATGGCTACACCTTC.

CDR3 coding DNA: TGTGCCAGCAGCCTTGGTGGCGGGGGCGAGGTAGGAGAGACCCAGTACTTC. It yields the protein CASSLGGGGEVGETQYF. The chain has TRBV11-2 and TRBJ2-5; D is possibly TRBD2 (7 bases). CDR1 and CDR2 (germline): SGHAT, FQNNGV. V lost 5 bases, J lost 4 bases, and 23 bases lay in between. CDR3 length equals 17 residues.

Only a few counts were recorded for this clone. The gene calls are TRBV19 and TRBJ1-1; maybe TRBD1 (6 bases). CDR1 is LNHDA, CDR2 SQIVND, per germline (reference sequence). The CDR3 is 13 amino acids. V was clipped by 5 bases and J by 8 bases, with 15 bases between them. CDR3 amino acids: CASSSQTGTEAFF. The CDR3 region has the DNA TGTGCCAGTAGTTCGCAGACAGGCACGGAAGCTTTCTTT. The whole variable domain, filled in from reference TRBV19 and TRBJ1-1, reads DGGITQSPKYLFRKEGQNVTLSCEQNLNHDAMYWYRQDPGQGLRLIYYSQIVNDFQKGDIAEGYSVSREKKESFPLTVTSAQKNPTAFYLCASSSQTGTEAFFGQGTRLTVV.

The chain joins TRBV5-1 to TRBJ1-4; perhaps TRBD1 as D (5 bases). CDR1 and CDR2 (germline): SGHRS, YFSETQ. CDR3 size: 15 residues. V gave up 4 bases and J gave up 4 bases, with 14 bases separating them. CDR3 region: CASSPVGGGNEKLFF. CDR3 nucleotide sequence: TGCGCCAGCAGCCCGGTCGGGGGTGGTAATGAAAAACTGTTTTTT.

This rearrangement joins TRBV10-2 to TRBJ1-2; D gene uncertain. Germline lookup yields CDR1 WSHSY and CDR2 SAAADI. CDR3 length: 10 amino acids. V was clipped by 5 bases and J by 12 bases, with 10 bases between them. The CDR3 bases are TGCGCCAGCAGTCACCGGAGGCACACCTTC. This encodes CASSHRRHTF.

This clone came up once. The chain uses TRBV9 and TRBJ1-2; a weak D match, TRBD1 (5 bases). The CDR3 sequence is 15 residues long. CDR1 is SGDLS and CDR2 is YYNGEE in the germline V gene. The V end lost 4 bases, the J end lost 5 bases, and 18 bases lay between the germline ends. CDR3 nucleotides: TGTGCCAGCAGCCCAGGGACGGCCGCGGGATATGGCTACACCTTC. Residues: CASSPGTAAGYGYTF.

The rearrangement uses TRBV28 and TRBJ1-4; D gene uncertain. Trimming cost V 2 bases and J 8 bases, with 6 bases left between them. CDR1 is MDHEN, CDR2 SYDVKM, per germline. The CDR3 totals 12 residues. CDR3 nucleotide sequence: TGTGCCAGCAGTTTAGATTCGGAAAAACTGTTTTTT. Residues: CASSLDSEKLFF.

CDR3 protein: CASSLDVQGACRQYV. CDR3 in DNA: TGCGCCAGCAGCTTGGATGTCCAGGGTGCTTGTAGGCAGTACGTC. The chain links TRBV5-1 to TRBJ2-7; TRBD1 might be the D (5 bases). Germline V gives CDR1 SGHRS, CDR2 YFSETQ. The CDR3 sequence is 15 residues long. V lost 0 bases to trimming and J lost 9 bases, with 19 bases between them.

The V and J genes are TRBV23-1 and TRBJ2-5; no firm D call. TRBV23-1 is known as an ORF, though its function is uncertain. The CDR3 runs to 13 residues. The germline V and J ends were trimmed by 2 bases and 5 bases, with 9 bases remaining between them. The CDR3 loop reads CASSQGQAETQYF. The CDR3 DNA is TGCGCCAGCAGTCAAGGTCAGGCGGAGACCCAGTACTTC.

This clone was seen once. This chain uses TRBV5-6 with TRBJ1-3, with TRBD1 as a possible D gene (5 bases). V gave up 1 base and J gave up 4 bases, with 15 bases separating them. CDR3 size: 16 residues. Germline lookup yields CDR1 SGHDT and CDR2 YYEEEE. Here the CDR3 reads CASSLLGHPSGNTIYF. In nucleotides, the CDR3 is TGTGCCAGCAGCTTGCTAGGACATCCTTCAGGAAACACCATATATTTT.